Listed here is a single T cell receptor beta chain. The data derive from a study of blood T cell repertoires in COVID-19. Libraries were prepared by immunoSEQ multiplex PCR; TCRdb keeps only in-frame clonotypes and omits some of them. The table lists under 150,000 clones, approximately 85% of them singletons. The CDR3 contains 16 residues. The V segment lost 3 bases and the J segment 7 bases; nucleotides outside the gene matches: 14. Germline CDR1 reads MGHRA; CDR2 reads YSYEKL. The sequencing input was peripheral blood. V usage is TRBV4-1 and J usage is TRBJ1-1, with 7 positions matching TRBD1. The TCR comes from a woman aged 55-70 years with COVID-19, enrolled during active disease. CDR3 coding DNA: TGCGCCAGCAGCCAGAGAGCTGGGACAGAACCCCGTGAAGCTTTCTTT. Residues: CASSQRAGTEPREAFF.